This T cell receptor beta chain was sequenced for a study of response to subunit inactivated influenza vaccine (dated by TCRdb to the late 2010s). With respect to the entire study: To follow how T cells responded to a trivalent subunit inactivated influenza vaccine, the researchers relied on deep quantitative profiling of the T cell receptor repertoire. Study-wide conclusions, independent of this receptor: The authors proposed that each seasonal influenza vaccination may bring in only a limited number of new T cells.

Library method: RT-PCR. Sequencer: Illumina HiSeq 2500. TCRdb's own reprocessing of the public reads used fastp at Q25 and MiXCR and kept productive beta chains. CDR3 protein sequences are deduplicated, and each keeps its most common genes and DNA. The sample table shows just under 550,000 distinct CDR3 sequences, and roughly a quarter are seen once. The ten largest make up approximately 3% of the sample. With regard to this clonotype: What antigen it recognizes has not been identified. The record has no base qualities; no much larger clone is one base away.

Inclusive of the bounding cysteine and phenylalanine, the CDR3 is 14 residues long. This entry keeps only the CDR3 DNA: 42 bases, framed from base 1. As encoded in the germline V gene (reference sequence), CDR1 is DFQATT while CDR2 is SNEGSKA. Cut back by 0 bases and 3 bases, the V and J ends lie 9 bases apart. The same data also contributed to another study, on T cells expressing NK-cell markers. That second report states: TCR beta cDNA libraries were prepared using 5'RACE template switching, which introduced a universal primer site and unique molecular identifiers. In sorted CD3+CD56+NKG2C+, CD3+CD56+NKG2C- and CD3+CD56-NKG2C+ T-cell subsets from several donors, TCR beta-chain repertoires were profiled. Of the eight sequenced donors, seven were found to be HCMV-seropositive and one was found to be HCMV-seronegative. To restrict sorting to alphabetaTCR-expressing T cells, an anti-gammadeltaTCR antibody was added in several experiments. In roughly six donors, the dominant CD3+CD56+NKG2C+ clonotypes ranked among the top 10 CD8+ clonotypes, making up about 1.0-7.5% of CD8+ T cells. Those dominant clonotypes were again the most abundant among CD3+CD56-NKG2C+ cells in a handful of donors, at roughly 28.3-65%. Whether the expanded NKG2C-expressing T cell clones were specific for HCMV antigens was left unclear. All eight donors whose samples were sequenced were randomly selected healthy volunteers, three of them men and five women. HCMV-specific IgG was detected in serum with a commercial ELISA kit to determine HCMV serostatus. Peripheral blood mononuclear cells were isolated from blood by Ficoll density gradient centrifugation. Using Miltenyi isolation kits, CD4+ and CD8+ T cells were isolated from PBMC through magnetic immunoseparation. Priming for cDNA synthesis came from the TCR beta constant segment, and two successive PCR amplification steps followed. Illumina HiSeq 2000/2500, MiSeq or NextSeq was used to sequence libraries as 2 x 150 bp reads. MIGEC handled demultiplexing of the reads and grouping by UMI, while MiTCR was used to assemble and quantify clonotypes. To remove erroneous sequences, TCR cDNA sequences were retained only when supported by two or more reads. Downstream repertoire analysis used the tcR package, and clonotypes were matched across fractions by CDR3 nucleotide sequence plus V segment. VDJmatch was used to annotate antigen specificity against VDJdb, with one amino acid substitution allowed in CDR3.

The sequence was collected from a man in his forties or fifties who received an inactivated influenza vaccine. Donor details come from another sample of the same person, matched by shared clones. The input for sequencing was CD4+ T cells sorted from PBMCs, taken roughly 12 days after vaccination. The sequence is built from TRBV20-1 and TRBJ2-1; a tentative D call is TRBD2 (6 bases match). CDR3 region: CSAREAGIYNEQFF. The DNA sequence follows: TGCAGTGCTAGAGAGGCGGGAATCTACAATGAGCAGTTCTTC.